Listed below are T cell receptor beta chains from one sample, sequenced in a study of CD8+ T cells in alopecia areata. TCRdb's copy holds only in-frame clones and misses some; the assay was immunoSEQ multiplex PCR. The sample lists about 110,000 clones, about 60% occurring once. Input material: NKG2D-low CD8+ T cells sorted from blood. Every receptor here comes from a human donor with alopecia areata. The CDR3 runs from the conserved cysteine through the conserved F or W. D genes are given only for firm matches. The listing skips clone size in some rows; elsewhere it reads once, few, many or a size class.

TRBV23-1	TRBJ2-3	few	NA	CASSQQGITSTDTQYF	TGCGCCAGCAGTCAACAGGGGATTACTAGCACAGATACGCAGTATTTT
TRBV15	TRBJ2-1	NA	NA	CATSRDHASTYNEQFF	TGTGCCACCAGCAGAGATCATGCCAGTACCTACAATGAGCAGTTCTTC
TRBV11-2	TRBJ2-7	few	TRBD1	CASSFGTGDYEQYF	TGTGCCAGCAGCTTCGGGACAGGGGACTACGAGCAGTACTTC
TRBV30	TRBJ2-7	NA	NA	CAWISDGRYEQYF	TGTGCCTGGATTAGCGACGGGAGATACGAGCAGTACTTC
TRBV29-1	TRBJ2-5	NA	NA	CSAAPGGQETQYF	TGCAGCGCCGCCCCCGGCGGCCAAGAGACCCAGTACTTC
TRBV7-2	TRBJ2-1	NA	NA	CASSAPRSGGLNEQFF	TGTGCCAGCAGCGCCCCCCGTAGCGGTGGGTTGAATGAGCAGTTCTTC
TRBV28	TRBJ2-5	few	NA	CASSLLPGPPQETQYF	TGTGCCAGCAGTTTATTACCAGGGCCCCCGCAAGAGACCCAGTACTTC
TRBV2	TRBJ2-7	NA	NA	CASTGGSYEQYF	TGTGCCAGCACAGGTGGGTCCTACGAGCAGTACTTC
TRBV13	TRBJ2-3	NA	TRBD2	CASSATGLAGGPHGTDTQYF	TGTGCCAGCAGCGCGACGGGACTAGCGGGAGGGCCCCATGGAACAGATACGCAGTATTTT
TRBV2	TRBJ2-7	NA	TRBD2	CASSVYVGLAGVSAGVDEQYF	TGTGCCAGCAGTGTTTATGTAGGACTAGCGGGAGTGAGTGCAGGCGTTGACGAGCAGTACTTC
TRBV29-1	TRBJ1-2	NA	NA	CSVPGQPGYTF	TGCAGCGTTCCGGGACAACCTGGCTACACCTTC
TRBV28	TRBJ2-2	NA	NA	CASSRGGINTGELFF	TGTGCCAGCAGTAGAGGAGGGATTAACACCGGGGAGCTGTTTTTT
TRBV5-6	TRBJ1-5	NA	NA	CASSLGRGTWNQPQHF	TGTGCCAGCAGCTTGGGGAGGGGGACGTGGAATCAGCCCCAGCATTTT
TRBV27	TRBJ1-5	NA	NA	CASSLSGAFQPQHF	TGTGCCAGCAGCCTAAGCGGGGCCTTTCAGCCCCAGCATTTT
TRBV28	TRBJ2-3	few	NA	CASRSPTGRDTQYF	TGTGCCAGCAGATCTCCGACAGGTCGGGATACGCAGTATTTT
TRBV7-2	TRBJ2-5	few	TRBD2	CASSLASGRGQETQYF	TGTGCCAGCAGCTTAGCATCCGGGAGGGGCCAAGAGACCCAGTACTTC
TRBV2	TRBJ2-1	NA	TRBD2	CASSGTSSYNEQFF	TGTGCCAGCAGTGGGACTAGCTCCTACAATGAGCAGTTCTTC
TRBV28	TRBJ1-2	NA	NA	CASIHRGNYGYTF	TGTGCCAGCATCCATCGGGGCAACTATGGCTACACCTTC
TRBV4-2	TRBJ2-5	NA	NA	CASSHLLELQETQYF	TGTGCCAGCAGCCATCTCCTCGAACTCCAAGAGACCCAGTACTTC
TRBV19	TRBJ1-1	few	TRBD1	CASSMTGGGTEAFF	TGTGCCAGTAGCATGACAGGGGGAGGAACTGAAGCTTTCTTT
TRBV7-9	TRBJ2-1	NA	TRBD1	CASSSLRTGDEQFF	TGTGCCAGCAGCTCCCTCAGGACAGGGGATGAGCAGTTCTTC
TRBV25-1	TRBJ2-4	once	TRBD2	CASSEREGRNIQYF	TGTGCCAGCAGTGAACGGGAGGGCCGAAACATTCAGTACTTC
TRBV4-2	TRBJ1-5	NA	NA	CASSQDDSNQPQHF	TGTGCCAGCAGCCAAGATGATAGCAATCAGCCCCAGCATTTT
TRBV6-1	TRBJ2-5	NA	NA	CASSGLRPGETQYF	TGTGCCAGCAGTGGACTCCGGCCCGGAGAGACCCAGTACTTC